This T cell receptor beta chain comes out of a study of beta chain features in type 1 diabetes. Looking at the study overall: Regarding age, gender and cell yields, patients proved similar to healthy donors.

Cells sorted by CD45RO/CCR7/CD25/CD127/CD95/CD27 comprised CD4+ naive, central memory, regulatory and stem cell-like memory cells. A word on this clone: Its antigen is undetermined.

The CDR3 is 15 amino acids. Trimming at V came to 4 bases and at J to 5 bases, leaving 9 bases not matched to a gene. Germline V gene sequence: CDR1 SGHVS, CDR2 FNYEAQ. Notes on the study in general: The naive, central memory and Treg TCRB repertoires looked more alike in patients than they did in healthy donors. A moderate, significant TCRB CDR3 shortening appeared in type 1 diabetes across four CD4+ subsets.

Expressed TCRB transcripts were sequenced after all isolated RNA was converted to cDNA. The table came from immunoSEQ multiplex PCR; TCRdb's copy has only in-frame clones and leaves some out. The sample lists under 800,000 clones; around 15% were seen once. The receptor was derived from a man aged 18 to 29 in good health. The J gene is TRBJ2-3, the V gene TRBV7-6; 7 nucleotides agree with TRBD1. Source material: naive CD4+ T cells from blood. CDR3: CASSSDRPGRDTQYF. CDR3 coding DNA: TGTGCCAGCAGCTCGGACAGGCCTGGGAGAGATACGCAGTATTTT.